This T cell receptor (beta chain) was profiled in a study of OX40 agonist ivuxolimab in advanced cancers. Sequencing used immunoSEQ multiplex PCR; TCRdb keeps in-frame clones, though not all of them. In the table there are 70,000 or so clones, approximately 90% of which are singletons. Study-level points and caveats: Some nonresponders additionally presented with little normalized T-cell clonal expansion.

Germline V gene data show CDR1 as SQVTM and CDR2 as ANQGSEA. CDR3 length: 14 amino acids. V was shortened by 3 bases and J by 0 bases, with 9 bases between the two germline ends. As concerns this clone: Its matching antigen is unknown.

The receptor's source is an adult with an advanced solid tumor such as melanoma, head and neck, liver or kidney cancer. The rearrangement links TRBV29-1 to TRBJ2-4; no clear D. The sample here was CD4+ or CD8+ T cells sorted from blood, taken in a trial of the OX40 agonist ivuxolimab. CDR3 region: CSVDGFGAKNIQYF. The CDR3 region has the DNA TGCAGCGTTGATGGGTTTGGAGCCAAAAACATTCAGTACTTC.